This TCR beta chain was found in a study of OX40 agonist ivuxolimab in advanced cancers. This clone has just one count. What it recognizes is unknown. Germline values: CDR1 LGHNA, CDR2 YSLEER. Trimming removed 4 bases from V and 2 bases from J, with 12 bases in between. The CDR3 consists of 14 residues. Produced via immunoSEQ multiplex PCR; TCRdb's table is partial and in-frame only. The data contain tens of thousands of clones, approximately 94% of them singletons. General study points: Average numbers of expanded clones were greater in CD8+ T cells than in CD4+.

J is TRBJ2-7 and V is TRBV4-3, with D perhaps given as TRBD1 or TRBD2 (5 bases each). The receptor's source is an adult with an advanced solid tumor such as melanoma, head and neck, liver or kidney cancer. Sequencing used CD4+ or CD8+ T cells sorted from blood, obtained in a trial of the OX40 agonist ivuxolimab. As DNA, the CDR3 is TGCGCCAGCAGCCCGGGACCCCAGCCCTACGAGCAGTACTTC. Its protein product is CASSPGPQPYEQYF.